This T cell receptor beta chain was observed in a study of blood T cell repertoires in COVID-19. The method was immunoSEQ multiplex PCR; TCRdb's version includes in-frame clones alone and lacks a portion of them. Here the sample spans tens of thousands of clones, 88% being singletons. This clone was recorded once. Trimming pared 6 bases from V and 2 bases from J, leaving 14 bases between. This CDR3 spans 14 amino acids. Germline loops: CDR1 SGHVS, CDR2 FNYEAQ. The sequenced sample consisted of peripheral blood. This receptor was obtained from a human donor in a cohort sampled during active COVID-19. V and J are TRBV7-6 and TRBJ2-7; D is possibly TRBD1 (6 bases). The CDR3 coding sequence is TGTGCCAGCAGACTCACGGACAGTACCTACGAGCAGTACTTC. Translated: CASRLTDSTYEQYF. The full variable domain, its missing parts supplied by reference TRBV7-6 and TRBJ2-7, is GAGVSQSPRYKVTKRGQDVALRCDPISGHVSLYWYRQALGQGPEFLTYFNYEAQQDKSGLPNDRFSAERPEGSISTLTIQRTEQRDSAMYRCASRLTDSTYEQYFGPGTRLTVT.